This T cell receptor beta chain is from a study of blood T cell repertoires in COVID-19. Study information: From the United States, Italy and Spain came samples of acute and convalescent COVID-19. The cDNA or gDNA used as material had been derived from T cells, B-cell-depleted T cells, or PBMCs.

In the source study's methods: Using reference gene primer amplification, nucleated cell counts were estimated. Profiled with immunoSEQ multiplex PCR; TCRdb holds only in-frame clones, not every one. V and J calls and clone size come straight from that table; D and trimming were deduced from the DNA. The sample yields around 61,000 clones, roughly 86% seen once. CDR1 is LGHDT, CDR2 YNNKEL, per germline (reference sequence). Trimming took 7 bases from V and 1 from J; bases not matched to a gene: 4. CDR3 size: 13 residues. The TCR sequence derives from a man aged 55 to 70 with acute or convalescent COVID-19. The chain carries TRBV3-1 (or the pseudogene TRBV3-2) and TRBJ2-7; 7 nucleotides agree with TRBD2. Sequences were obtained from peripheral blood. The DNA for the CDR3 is TGTGCCAGCACTCCGGGGGGTTCCTACGAGCAGTACTTC. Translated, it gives CASTPGGSYEQYF.